This T cell receptor (beta chain) stems from a study of cytomegalovirus exposure and HLA in healthy donors. About the study: From donors who were HLA-typed, an early data release held approximately 84 million unique TCRs.

Germline CDR1 reads KGHSH; CDR2 reads LQKENI. Deletions cut 2 bases from V and 1 base from J, with 8 bases between. The CDR3 sequence is 14 residues long. A multiplex PCR was run with 60 Vbeta primers and 13 Jbeta primers. Clones were read by immunoSEQ multiplex PCR, and TCRdb kept only the in-frame ones, dropping some. This sample has around 140,000 clones, with roughly 9% found just once. Every donor was a healthy person donating bone marrow. The rearrangement uses TRBV18 and TRBJ1-1; D unresolved. The source material was PBMCs. This receptor was identified in a woman in her thirties or forties in good health and CMV-seropositive. CDR3 sequence (DNA): TGTGCCAGCTCACCAGCAGGTCCGAACACTGAAGCTTTCTTT. Residues: CASSPAGPNTEAFF.